This T cell receptor beta chain comes out of a study of CXCR3-negative and CXCR3-positive naive CD8 T cells. Study-wide background: Collectively, the libraries yielded about 140 million TRB reads in total, at about 1.5 +/- 0.3 million per library.

Regarding the study as a whole: Comparison of naive cells showed more hydrophobic TRB CDR3s in CXCR3-positive than in CXCR3-negative naive cells. Memory cells showed distinct TRBV-TRBJ patterns, while the two naive subsets matched. Cryopreservation partially decreased CXCR3 expression, and most assays used fresh PBMCs.

Naive CD8+ T cells showed CD45RO-CCR7+CD27+CD95-. In preparing the TRB cDNA libraries, 5' RACE with UMI labels was used. From its re-call of the 5' RACE reads, TCRdb lists each CDR3 protein once, without DNA. The data include 100,000 or so distinct CDR3 sequences; the top ten clones carry about 0.34%. Remarks on this clonotype: Its antigen is still unknown.

The CDR3 loop spans 16 amino acids. Germline V CDR1 and CDR2: MNHEY, SVGEGT. Input material: naive CXCR3+ CD8+ T cells from blood. Subset: CD45RO-CCR7+CD27+CD95- naive CD8+ T cells expressing CXCR3 (TNR3+). The chain couples TRBV6-2 or TRBV6-3 to TRBJ2-2; as DNA is missing, the TRBD1 call by TCRdb cannot be tested. This TCR came from a human donor in good health. Some clones in this sample may be carry-over from other donors' samples. CDR3 region: CASSPSGGLNTGELFF.